This T cell receptor beta chain was found in a study of CD8+CD57+ T cells in acquired aplastic anemia. All sequencing subjects had displayed CD8+CD57+ cell expansion on flow cytometry. As a group, the patients uniformly had severe acquired aplastic anemia. The study profiled TCR beta VDJ and CDR3 using genomic DNA as template. TCRdb reprocessed the reads with MiXCR, giving one entry per CDR3 protein. The table includes 150,000 to 200,000 distinct CDR3 sequences, over 70% detected once. A remark on this clonotype: Its cognate antigen is unknown.

V gave up 10 bases and J gave up 2 bases, with 12 bases separating them. The V gene's germline CDR1 is ENHRY and CDR2 SYGVKD. The CDR3 sequence is 12 residues long. Regarding the study as a whole: Fewer than 35 sequences, all CD8+ CDR3, were shared between patients and controls. No significant difference in CD8+ Simpson's diversity was found between patients and controls.

The specimen sequenced was sorted CD4+, CD8+, or CD8+CD57+ T cells (not recorded which) from PBMCs. The origin of this receptor is a human donor with aplastic anemia. The gene calls are TRBV10-3 and TRBJ2-7; a weak D match, TRBD2 (5 bases). In DNA form, the CDR3 reads TGTGCCACCGAAGAGGGAACCTACGAGCAGTACTTC. The encoded protein is CATEEGTYEQYF.